This TCR beta chain is from a study of shared clonotypes between healthy human individuals. This clone was recorded only once. Once extracted for a subset, genomic DNA was divided evenly among several immunoSEQ plates. Profiling relied on immunoSEQ multiplex PCR, and the TCRdb table lists in-frame clones only, not all of them. Among approximately 2.5 million clones, 80% to 95% were seen once, and the ten largest hold approximately 0.36%. The sequenced material came from naive CD4+ T cells from PBMCs. Subset given: CD45RA+ positively selected. This TCR was sampled from a man younger than 30 in good health. Some clones in this sample may be carry-over from other donors' samples.

CDR3 sequence reads: CASSVGTGKNEQYF. The CDR3, as DNA: TGTGCCAGCAGCGTGGGGACAGGGAAGAACGAGCAGTACTTC. V is TRBV9 and J is TRBJ2-7; TRBD1 matches at 9 bases. This CDR3 comprises 14 residues. Germline CDR1 is SGDLS and CDR2 is YYNGEE. The junction had 5 bases not matched to a gene; V was cut back by 2 bases and J by 5 bases.